This T cell receptor (beta chain) was observed in a study of T cells in Graves' hyperthyroidism and ophthalmopathy (dated by TCRdb to between 2018 and 2020). Regarding the study in general: Peripheral blood samples were taken at initial diagnosis, before any treatment was given. The study also compared thyroid tissue and blood T-cell repertoires from five or six Graves' hyperthyroidism patients. Prospective prediction of ophthalmopathy was tested in an independent validation cohort of 18 to 20 hyperthyroidism patients and 15 to 17 patients who later progressed to ophthalmopathy. For training and testing, the 100 or so patients in the discovery cohort were randomly divided in a 7:3 ratio. TCR Vbeta CDR3 sequencing of approximately 140 peripheral blood samples (approximately 44 ophthalmopathy, some 75 hyperthyroidism and roughly 17 progressor patients) is reported in the paper. To identify distinguishing TCR V-J signatures, a discovery cohort of 90 to 100 patients was used, comprising 43 with Graves' ophthalmopathy and some 60 with stable Graves' hyperthyroidism. Following sampling, methimazole starting at 30 mg daily was given to hyperthyroidism patients, and high-dose intravenous methylprednisolone was given to ophthalmopathy patients.

From the cysteine up to the phenylalanine, the CDR3 has a length of 15 residues. CDR3 DNA only is kept here, 45 bases in frame from base 1. Taken from the germline V gene, the CDR1 and CDR2 loops are SGHTA and FQGTGA. The junction carries 19 bases between V and J, which are trimmed by 0 bases and 13 bases respectively. The TCR beta CDR3 regions were amplified from RNA transcripts. For the first round of RT-PCR on the TCR CDR3, the HTBI primer set was used together with the Qiagen OneStep RT-PCR kit. Libraries were constructed in a second round of multiplex PCR, after which size selection and purification were performed. Libraries were sequenced paired-end with 100 bp reads on an Illumina HiSeq2000. The study's own analysis went as follows. SOAPnuke was used to process the raw data, removing reads that contained adapters or uncalled bases, had a mean Phred below 15, or lacked an exact match to the constant primer or identifier. High-quality paired reads were merged using COPE v1.2.5, and each unique nucleotide sequence was defined as a clonotype. Clonotypes were aligned to IMGT TRBV, TRBD and TRBJ reference segments using MiTCR v1.1. Only V-J combinations with frequency above 0.0001, covering about 99% of repertoires, were analysed. The TCS score was defined as the ratio of F50 (clonal expansion) to E x V (chaos), calculated using BLOSUM62-based TCRdist between CDR3 peptides within each V-J. Welch's t-statistics and random forest reduced 450 to 600 V-J features to 10 to 15, which were used in a naive Bayes classifier (R e1071). Through fastp at Q25 and MiXCR, TCRdb rebuilt clones from the public reads, retaining in-frame beta chains. Every CDR3 protein is listed once, alongside the most common genes and DNA of its rows. The V and J calls were determined by TCRdb, not by the authors. The sample includes fewer than 900,000 distinct CDR3 sequences, with about 16% observed a single time. Around 8% of the sample goes to the ten largest clones.

Results the study describes overall, beyond this receptor: A 13 V-J signature model separated ophthalmopathy from stable hyperthyroidism, with approximately 86% sensitivity and 81.08% specificity in cross-validation and 80%/75% in testing. Most expanded thyroid clonotypes (frequency above 0.001) were also found in blood, which suggests that blood repertoires may mirror thyroid immune responses. During validation, the model predicted progression to ophthalmopathy a median of about 6.3 months ahead of onset, with around 70% sensitivity and 72.22% specificity. No statistical method was used to fix the sample size in advance, and group allocation was not hidden from the investigators.

Stable Graves' hyperthyroidism was defined as no progression to ophthalmopathy during 18 months of follow-up. Hyperthyroidism patients were newly diagnosed, had a disease duration of under 2 months, and were aged 18 to 65 years. The study excluded patients with uncontrolled infections, other autoimmune diseases, pregnancy or lactation. Diagnoses were based on clinical symptoms, serum thyroxine and TRAb, thyroid ultrasound and orbital computed tomography. PBMCs were separated from roughly 9.6 ml of fresh peripheral blood using Ficoll-Paque density gradient centrifugation. Trizol reagent was used to extract total RNA, and RNA quality was then checked on an Agilent 2100 Bioanalyzer. This clonotype was detected a few times. The antigen it recognizes is unknown. Per-nucleotide qualities are absent, and no much larger clonotype sits a single base away.

This TCR was recovered from a man in his late teens or twenties with Graves' hyperthyroidism. Recombination joined TRBV7-3 with TRBJ2-1; there is no confident call for the D gene. The sample comprised blood. The CDR3 corresponds to CASSLTNANPMEQFF. The sequenced DNA: TGTGCCAGCAGCTTAACGAATGCCAATCCAATGGAACAGTTCTTC. Outside the CDR3, residues come from the reference TRBV7-3 and TRBJ2-1 proteins, so the full variable domain is: GAGVSQTPSNKVTEKGKYVELRCDPISGHTALYWYRQSLGQGPEFLIYFQGTGAADDSGLPNDRFFAVRPEGSVSTLKIQRTERGDSAVYLCASSLTNANPMEQFFGPGTRLTVL.